The entry below describes one TCR beta chain. Its antigen is currently unknown. Distinct nucleotide sequences in the sample also encode this CDR3. No patient received treatment before thyroid surgery. This sample stems from a study of metastatic and nonmetastatic thyroid tumors. Study-wide points: Reported TCR beta diversity, measured in blood and tumor, was significantly higher for malignant thyroid tumors than for benign nodules.

V was trimmed by 3 bases and J by 0 bases, leaving 5 bases between them. The CDR3 extends over 14 amino acids. CDR1 MNHEY and CDR2 SVGEGT come from the germline V gene. TCRdb reprocessed the PCR reads via MiXCR. Among roughly 21,000 clones listed, 25% to 30% were seen once. Specimen: tumor tissue. The rearrangement uses TRBV6-2 or TRBV6-3 and TRBJ2-2; no clear D gene. The sequence was obtained from a male donor with papillary thyroid cancer or a benign thyroid nodule (not recorded which). Some clones in this sample may be carry-over from other donors' samples. The CDR3 spells CASSYAPNTGELFF. The CDR3 coding sequence is TGTGCCAGCAGTTATGCCCCGAACACCGGGGAGCTGTTTTTT.